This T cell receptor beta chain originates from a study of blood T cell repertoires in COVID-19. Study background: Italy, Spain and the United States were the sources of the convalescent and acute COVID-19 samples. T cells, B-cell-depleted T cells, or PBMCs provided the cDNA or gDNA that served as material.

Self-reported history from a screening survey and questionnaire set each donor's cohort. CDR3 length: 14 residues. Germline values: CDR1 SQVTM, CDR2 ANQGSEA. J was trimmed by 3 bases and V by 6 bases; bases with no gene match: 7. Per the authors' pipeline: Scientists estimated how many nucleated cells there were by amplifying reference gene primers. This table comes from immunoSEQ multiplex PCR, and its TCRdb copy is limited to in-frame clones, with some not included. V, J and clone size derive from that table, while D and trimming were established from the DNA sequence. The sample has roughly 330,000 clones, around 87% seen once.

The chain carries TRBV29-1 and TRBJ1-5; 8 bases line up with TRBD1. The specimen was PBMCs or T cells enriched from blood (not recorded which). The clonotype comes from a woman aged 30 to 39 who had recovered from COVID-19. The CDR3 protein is CSVRTGTNNQPQHF. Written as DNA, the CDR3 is TGCAGCGTGCGGACAGGGACCAACAATCAGCCCCAGCATTTT.